These T cell receptor beta chains were read from a single sample in a study of preoperative IRX-2 immunotherapy in early breast cancer. This table comes from immunoSEQ multiplex PCR, and its TCRdb copy is limited to in-frame clones, with some not included. The table has 40,000 to 50,000 clones, roughly 80% seen once. Here the sequenced sample was tumor tissue, taken after IRX-2 immunotherapy. The receptors derive from a human donor with breast cancer. Each CDR3 is given with its conserved first and last residue. A D gene is named only where the DNA matches it firmly. Some rows have no size entry. The others give once, few or many, or a class for an expanded clone.

TGCAGCGTCGCCGTGGGACAGGCGAATCAGCCCCAGCATTTT	CSVAVGQANQPQHF	TRBV29-1	TRBJ1-5	TRBD1	-
TGTGCCAGCAGCCTCTCAAGCGAACCCTCCTACGAGCAGTACTTC	CASSLSSEPSYEQYF	TRBV7-7	TRBJ2-7	-	-
TGTGCCAGCAGCCAAGGACTGGAGCAGTACTTC	CASSQGLEQYF	TRBV14	TRBJ2-7	-	-
TGTGCCAGTAGTATAGCAATAGGCGCCGGACAGGGCCTTAGGCGCTACACCTTC	CASSIAIGAGQGLRRYTF	TRBV19	TRBJ1-2	TRBD1	-
TGTGCCAGCAGTCCCCAGGACAGGGGAGGGAATGAGCAGTTCTTC	CASSPQDRGGNEQFF	TRBV6-8	TRBJ2-1	TRBD1	once
TGTGCCAGCAGCTCTACCGGGACAGGGGGCCACGAGCAGTACTTC	CASSSTGTGGHEQYF	TRBV28	TRBJ2-7	TRBD1	-
TGTGCCAGCAGCCCGCAACCTCATAGTCGTGATAATTCACCCCTCCACTTT	CASSPQPHSRDNSPLHF	TRBV11-3	TRBJ1-6	-	medium-sized
TGTGCCAGCATCAGGGGCGGTACCGGGGAGCTGTTTTTT	CASIRGGTGELFF	TRBV6-8	TRBJ2-2	-	-
TGCAGCGTGGACGGTAGAATTAGCGGGAGCTCCGAGACCCAGTACTTC	CSVDGRISGSSETQYF	TRBV29-1	TRBJ2-5	TRBD2	once
TGTGCCAGCAGCTTACCCGGGACAGGGGGCAGGTACGAGCAGTACTTC	CASSLPGTGGRYEQYF	TRBV11-3	TRBJ2-7	TRBD1	-
TGTGCCAGTAGTACACCGGGACGGCGGCTTGACGCGCAGTACTTC	CASSTPGRRLDAQYF	TRBV19	TRBJ2-7	-	-
TGCGCCGATGGGGGGCCCTCTGGGGCCAACGTCCTGACTTTC	CADGGPSGANVLTF	TRBV5-1	TRBJ2-6	-	-
TGCGCCAGCAGGGAGAGCGGGATCGGCGATGAGCAGTTCTTC	CASRESGIGDEQFF	TRBV5-1	TRBJ2-1	TRBD2	-
TGTGCCAGCAGCCAAGTTACGGCAGGGGGGACAGATACGCAGTATTTT	CASSQVTAGGTDTQYF	TRBV11-3	TRBJ2-3	-	few
TGCGCCAGCAGCGCCCCGGGACTAGCGGGACAACAGCAGTTCTTC	CASSAPGLAGQQQFF	TRBV5-1	TRBJ2-1	TRBD2	-
TGCAGCGCCGGCAGGAGTCAAGAGACCCAGTACTTC	CSAGRSQETQYF	TRBV29-1	TRBJ2-5	-	-
TGCAGCGTCGCCGGACAGGGGGCTTCTAATGAAAAACTGTTTTTT	CSVAGQGASNEKLFF	TRBV29-1	TRBJ1-4	TRBD1	-
TGTGCCAGCAGCCGTGTCGTGGGCGGGAGTTGGAACGAGCAGTACTTC	CASSRVVGGSWNEQYF	TRBV11-3	TRBJ2-7	TRBD2	few
TGTGCCAGCACCTTTTCAGGGTGGAACACTGAAGCTTTCTTT	CASTFSGWNTEAFF	TRBV6-8	TRBJ1-1	-	few
TGCGCCAGCAGCGAACTCGTACAGGCACATGGCTACACCTTC	CASSELVQAHGYTF	TRBV5-1	TRBJ1-2	-	once
TGTGCCAGCAGTTACGGTGGCACTGAAGCTTTCTTT	CASSYGGTEAFF	TRBV6-8	TRBJ1-1	-	few
TGTGCCAGCAGCTTAGAAGTAGCCCCAGGGTATACGCAGTATTTT	CASSLEVAPGYTQYF	TRBV11-3	TRBJ2-3	-	-
TGCGCCAGCAGGGGCGGTGACAAGCCCGCAACTAATGAAAAACTGTTTTTT	CASRGGDKPATNEKLFF	TRBV10-2	TRBJ1-4	-	-
TGTGCCACCAGCAAGGACAGGCAACTGGGCGAGCAGTACTTC	CATSKDRQLGEQYF	TRBV15	TRBJ2-7	TRBD1	few
TGTGCCAGCTCACCTGCGGTTCGGGTGAACTCCTACGAGCAGTACTTC	CASSPAVRVNSYEQYF	TRBV18	TRBJ2-7	-	-
TGCGCCAGCAGCTTAAAACCCATGGGACAGGGGGCCGGGGAGCTGTTTTTT	CASSLKPMGQGAGELFF	TRBV5-1	TRBJ2-2	TRBD1	-
TGTGCCAGCAGTGAGGGTACAACTAGTGAAAAACTGTTTTTT	CASSEGTTSEKLFF	TRBV6-8	TRBJ1-4	-	-
TGTGCCAGCAGCTTGGCCGGGGTCGGACTCTACGAGCAGTACTTC	CASSLAGVGLYEQYF	TRBV11-3	TRBJ2-7	-	few
TGTGCCAGCTCACCACCGGGTCAGGGGTACGAGCAGTACTTC	CASSPPGQGYEQYF	TRBV18	TRBJ2-7	-	once
TGCGCCAGCAGCTTGTACCAAGGCGCACGAACGGGCGAGCAGTACTTC	CASSLYQGARTGEQYF	TRBV5-1	TRBJ2-7	-	-
TGTACCAGCAGCTTTAGCGGGAGTTACGAGCAGTACTTC	CTSSFSGSYEQYF	TRBV14	TRBJ2-7	TRBD2	-
TGTGCCAGCAGCCCAGGGGACGAGCAGTACTTC	CASSPGDEQYF	TRBV6-7	TRBJ2-7	-	few
TGTGCCAGCAGTGTATCGCCGGGACAGGGAGGAAAACTGTTTTTT	CASSVSPGQGGKLFF	TRBV6-8	TRBJ1-4	TRBD1	-
TGCAGCGTCTCCGGGACTAGCGGGAAAAGCACGCATACGCAGTATTTT	CSVSGTSGKSTHTQYF	TRBV29-1	TRBJ2-3	TRBD2	-
TGTGCCAGTAGTATAGAACCGACCAGTAACTATGGCTACACCTTC	CASSIEPTSNYGYTF	TRBV19	TRBJ1-2	-	-
TGCGCCAGCAGCCTGGGGTCCGGGAGCTCTGGAAACACCATATATTTT	CASSLGSGSSGNTIYF	TRBV5-1	TRBJ1-3	-	-
TGTCCATACCTCCTGGGGGAAAGAACATACGAGCAGTACTTC	CPYLLGERTYEQYF	TRBV6-8	TRBJ2-7	-	once
TGTGCCAGCAGTTACTCGGGACGCGGGGGAACAGATACGCAGTATTTT	CASSYSGRGGTDTQYF	TRBV6-8	TRBJ2-3	TRBD2	few
TGTGCCAGCTCACTACGACAGTCCCCCCACGAGCAGTACTTC	CASSLRQSPHEQYF	TRBV18	TRBJ2-7	-	-
TGTGCCAGTAGTTATCCGGGAGAGAGATCCTACGAGCAGTACTTC	CASSYPGERSYEQYF	TRBV19	TRBJ2-7	-	-
TGTGCCAGCAGCGACCGGGACAGTATCTCTGGAAACACCATATATTTT	CASSDRDSISGNTIYF	TRBV11-3	TRBJ1-3	TRBD1	-
TGTGCCAGCTCACCACCGACGGAGGCCGCTGGCTACACCTTC	CASSPPTEAAGYTF	TRBV18	TRBJ1-2	-	-
TGTGCCAGCTCACGCAGAGGCCTAGCGGGAAGCACCGGGGAGCTGTTTTTT	CASSRRGLAGSTGELFF	TRBV18	TRBJ2-2	TRBD2	-
TGCGCCAGCAGCTTATACGGGGGCAGGATGAACACTGAAGCTTTCTTT	CASSLYGGRMNTEAFF	TRBV5-1	TRBJ1-1	-	-
TGTGCCAGCAGTTACTCTTACCAAGAGACCCAGTACTTC	CASSYSYQETQYF	TRBV6-8	TRBJ2-5	-	-
TGTGCCAGCAGCCACCCGGGACAGGGGATGGACGAGCAGTACTTC	CASSHPGQGMDEQYF	TRBV6-8	TRBJ2-7	TRBD1	few
TGTGCCAGCTCACCCCGGGAGGCCTATAATGAAAAACTGTTTTTT	CASSPREAYNEKLFF	TRBV18	TRBJ1-4	-	few
TGTGCCAGTAGTCTCCTGGTAATCGCGGACCGCTACAATGAGCAGTTCTTC	CASSLLVIADRYNEQFF	TRBV19	TRBJ2-1	-	-
TGTGCCAGCAGCCGTAAAGTAGAAGCCGGGGAGCTGTTTTTT	CASSRKVEAGELFF	TRBV7-6	TRBJ2-2	-	-
TGTGCCAGTAGTAGGGCTGGAAACACCATATATTTT	CASSRAGNTIYF	TRBV19	TRBJ1-3	-	-
TGTGCCAGCAGCTTAGGAGAGGGAAACACCATATATTTT	CASSLGEGNTIYF	TRBV7-8	TRBJ1-3	-	-
TGCGCCAGCAGCTTGACTAGCGGGAGTGTAGGGGATACGCAGTATTTT	CASSLTSGSVGDTQYF	TRBV5-1	TRBJ2-3	TRBD2	-
TGTGCCAGTTCTCCCGGGACAGGGGTAATCGGGTGGGAGCCCCAGCATTTT	CASSPGTGVIGWEPQHF	TRBV19	TRBJ1-5	TRBD1	few
TGTGCCAGCAGTTACTCGAGGGGAATCCACGAGCAGTACTTC	CASSYSRGIHEQYF	TRBV6-7	TRBJ2-7	-	once
TGTGCCAGCAGCTTGAGGCGGGCGGGCACAGATACGCAGTATTTT	CASSLRRAGTDTQYF	TRBV11-3	TRBJ2-3	-	-
TGCGCCAGCAGCTCCGATAGCGGGAGGCCCTCCTACAATGAGCAGTTCTTC	CASSSDSGRPSYNEQFF	TRBV5-1	TRBJ2-1	TRBD2	-
TGTGCCAGCTCCCCTCTCGCGGGGGCCCTCCGCGAGCAGTACTTC	CASSPLAGALREQYF	TRBV18	TRBJ2-7	-	-
TGTGCCAGCACCACCGGGACTAGATCCTACGAGCAGTACTTC	CASTTGTRSYEQYF	TRBV11-3	TRBJ2-7	TRBD2	few
TGCGCCAGCAGTGAGTCTCTACAGGGTTGGCAGTACTTC	CASSESLQGWQYF	TRBV10-1	TRBJ2-7	-	-